Below, one T cell receptor (beta chain) is given with its context. At least ten counts were recorded for this clone. What this receptor recognizes is not known. No quality values exist for individual bases; no much larger clone is one base distant. Participants in the prospective study were enrolled through a virtual design, were aged about 18 to 90 years, and lived in approximately 25 United States geographic areas. In the prospective study, participants were assigned to cohorts based on the clinical history participants reported in a screening survey and a study questionnaire. Recovered participants in ImmuneRACE Cohort 3 were defined as having two consecutive negative NP/OP PCR tests, clearance from a healthcare professional, or resolution of symptoms. Each participant in the prospective study had whole blood, serum and a nasopharyngeal or oropharyngeal swab collected by mobile phlebotomists. Over an approximately two-month period, participants in the prospective study had the option of providing additional blood draws and questionnaires. Before DNA extraction, prospective study blood samples were shipped either frozen or at room temperature.

These data come from a study of blood T cell repertoires in COVID-19 (TCRdb year 2020). About the study as a whole: Collaborator samples came from the United States, Italy and Spain and covered acute and convalescent phases of COVID-19. The repertoires were made available in a free public database intended to serve as a resource for research on the immune response to SARS-CoV-2. Sample metadata almost always included a de-identified subject ID, COVID-19 status, age in years and sex. Samples came from the ongoing ImmuneRACE study (first 160 participants) plus 1,254 subjects from 6 global collaborators. HLA class I and class II types, where available, came from metadata supplied by the sample provider rather than from assay-based typing. The dataset comprised deeply sampled blood TCRbeta repertoires from subjects exposed to, actively infected with, or recovered from COVID-19. The material from the prospective study consisted of cDNA or gDNA derived from T cells, B-cell-depleted T cells, or PBMCs.

TCRbeta CDR3 regions were amplified from genomic DNA using the immunoSEQ Assay, a bias-controlled multiplex PCR. In the authors' own workflow: Nucleated cell counts per sample were estimated from amplification of reference gene primers within the assay. To quantify the absolute abundance of each unique TCRbeta CDR3 rearrangement, sequence reads were collapsed and filtered. For each sample, productive Simpson clonality was calculated as the square root of Simpson's diversity index over productive rearrangements. Here the immuneACCESS table is served through TCRdb, limited to in-frame sequences with V and J called. Missing clones are a known gap in these copies; in checked studies unresolved V genes cover under half, and the rest lacks a known reason. That table furnishes V, J and clone size, whereas the DNA furnished D and trimming. The table for this sample lists fewer than 200,000 clones; roughly four fifths of them were counted only once. Together, the top ten hold approximately 7.3% of the sample.

Study-wide conclusions, independent of this receptor: How much clinical and demographic metadata was included differed by source and by participant, and the metadata was provided uncurated.

Trimming accounts for 1 base at V and 7 bases at J, while the number of junction bases matched to no gene is 12. The CDR3, cysteine through phenylalanine, is 17 amino acids long. The only DNA kept is the CDR3, 51 bases in frame from the first base. CDR1 and CDR2, looked up from the germline V gene, are MGHRA and YSYEKL. Sequencing was carried out using PBMCs or T cells enriched from blood (not recorded which). The sequence is built from TRBV4-1 and TRBJ2-1, with 8 bases aligning to TRBD2. The receptor's source is a man aged 50 to 60 who had recovered from COVID-19. The nucleotides read TGCGCCAGCAGCCAAGGGACCTCCGGGACTAGAAATAATGAGCAGTTCTTC. This gives the protein CASSQGTSGTRNNEQFF.